These 27 T cell receptor beta chains were all obtained from the same sample, sequenced in a study of human T cells and chemical hapten exposure. The time point: patch test 3, about 24 weeks after DPC sensitization. The treatment here: therapeutic diphenylcyclopropenone sensitization with weekly scalp DPC. MiXCR, applied by TCRdb to the RACE reads, yields one record per CDR3 protein. The sample holds some 97,000 distinct CDR3 sequences, roughly 27% seen once. This specimen consisted of whole blood, obtained in connection with sensitization to the hapten diphenylcyclopropenone (DPC). The receptors derive from a man aged 40-50 years with alopecia areata. Some clones in this sample may be carry-over from other donors' samples.

V usage is TRBV6-6 and J usage is TRBJ2-3; tentative D call: TRBD1 (5 bases). V dropped 8 bases and J dropped 3 bases, with 9 bases sitting between them. CDR1 MNHNY and CDR2 SVGAGI come from the germline V gene (reference sequence). CDR3 length: 12 amino acids. DNA for the CDR3: TGTGCCAGCTCAAGACAGACAGATACGCAGTATTTT. It translates to CASSRQTDTQYF.

This clonotype has a handful of counts. The chain is built from TRBV2 and TRBJ1-6; D possibly corresponds to TRBD1 (5 bases). The V gene lost 9 bases and the J gene lost 7 bases, with 19 bases spanning the gap. CDR3 length: 15 amino acids. Germline V gene sequence: CDR1 SNHLY, CDR2 FYNNEI. The CDR3 DNA reads as TGTGCCAGGGAAGCACACCAGGGCACGAATTCACCCCTCCACTTT. As protein: CAREAHQGTNSPLHF.

This clonotype appeared a few times. V usage is TRBV5-1 and J usage is TRBJ2-7; the match to TRBD1 covers 8 bases. Germline assignment: CDR1 SGHRS and CDR2 YFSETQ. This CDR3 is built from 15 residues. V was pared by 2 bases and J by 0 bases, with 4 bases of the junction left unmatched. The CDR3 spells CASSFQGALSYEQYF. DNA for the CDR3: TGCGCCAGCAGCTTCCAGGGGGCCCTCTCCTACGAGCAGTACTTC.

This clonotype was observed at least ten times. The chain carries TRBV29-1 and TRBJ1-1; D remains unclear. CDR1 and CDR2 from the germline V gene are SQVTM and ANQGSEA. The CDR3 is 11 residues long. V lost 1 base and J lost 1, with 1 base in between. The CDR3 DNA is TGCAGCGTTGAAGGGAACACTGAAGCTTTCTTT. Its protein is CSVEGNTEAFF. Together with reference TRBV29-1 and TRBJ1-1, the CDR3 gives the full variable domain: SAVISQKPSRDICQRGTSLTIQCQVDSQVTMMFWYRQQPGQSLTLIATANQGSEATYESGFVIDKFPISRPNLTFSTLTVSNMSPEDSSIYLCSVEGNTEAFFGQGTRLTVV.

This clonotype was seen only a few times. The chain uses TRBV27 and TRBJ2-2; 7 bases are a match to TRBD2. In germline, CDR1 is MNHEY, CDR2 SMNVEV (reference sequence). This CDR3 region has 17 residues. V trimming: 5 bases; J trimming: 16 bases; junction bases outside the gene matches: 25. CDR3 in DNA: TGTGCCAGCAGTCCCCTCGGGGGAGGCTCGATCGCCGGGGAGGGGTTTTTT. Translated, it gives CASSPLGGGSIAGEGFF.

This chain connects TRBV23-1 to TRBJ1-2; D not certain. TRBV23-1 counts as an open reading frame of uncertain function. The CDR3 covers 15 residues. V lost 2 bases to trimming and J lost 6 bases, with 16 bases between them. In DNA, the CDR3 is TGCGCCAGCAGTCAAGGGCACACGGGCAGGAATGGCTACACCTTC. Protein: CASSQGHTGRNGYTF.

The rearrangement uses TRBV7-2 and TRBJ2-6; D possibly uses TRBD1 or TRBD2 (5 bases each). Per germline, CDR1 SGHTA and CDR2 FQGNSA. Trimming took 4 bases from V and 4 from J, leaving 17 bases between them. This CDR3 has 17 residues. This CDR3 reads CASSSHPAGAGANVLTF. DNA for the CDR3: TGTGCCAGCAGCTCCCACCCGGCCGGGGCGGGGGCCAACGTCCTGACTTTC.

The CDR3 region has the DNA TGCAGCGTTGACAGCTATGGCTACACCTTC. The encoded protein is CSVDSYGYTF. The rearrangement links TRBV29-1 to TRBJ1-2; D is ambiguous. Trimming took off 3 bases at V and 4 bases at J, with 3 bases between the two ends. From germline, CDR1 is SQVTM and CDR2 ANQGSEA. The CDR3 extends over 10 amino acids. Combining the CDR3 with reference TRBV29-1 and TRBJ1-2 gives the whole variable domain SAVISQKPSRDICQRGTSLTIQCQVDSQVTMMFWYRQQPGQSLTLIATANQGSEATYESGFVIDKFPISRPNLTFSTLTVSNMSPEDSSIYLCSVDSYGYTFGSGTRLTVV.

This clonotype was detected a few times. This chain joins TRBV20-1 and TRBJ2-7; D perhaps matches TRBD1 (6 bases). Germline CDR1 and CDR2: DFQATT and SNEGSKA (reference sequence). This CDR3 spans 16 amino acids. V lost 3 bases to trimming and J lost 2 bases, with 20 bases between them. The CDR3: CSASPAGQTHTYEQYF. In DNA form, the CDR3 reads TGCAGTGCTAGTCCCGCCGGACAGACCCACACCTACGAGCAGTACTTC.

This clonotype occurred a few times. The CDR3 region has the DNA TGTGCCAGCAGTCCCGACAGGGGGAGAACAGATACGCAGTATTTT. Translated: CASSPDRGRTDTQYF. The V gene is TRBV6-6, the J gene TRBJ2-3, with 9 bases that match TRBD1. J was trimmed by 3 bases and V by 5 bases; bases with no gene match: 6. The CDR3 is 15 amino acids. The V gene's germline CDR1 is MNHNY and CDR2 SVGAGI (reference sequence).

This clonotype was counted a few times. The chain employs TRBV12-3 or TRBV12-4 and TRBJ2-3, with TRBD2 as a possible D gene (6 bases). This CDR3 has 15 amino acids. V lost 3 bases and J 1 base, leaving 11 bases between the germline ends. CDR3 nucleotide sequence: TGTGCCAGCAGTTTTGGGGGGTATGGCACAGATACGCAGTATTTT. It is translated as CASSFGGYGTDTQYF.

This clonotype was detected a few times. The rearrangement uses TRBV5-1 and TRBJ2-7; 13 positions agree with TRBD2. Germline lookup yields CDR1 SGHRS and CDR2 YFSETQ. The CDR3 sequence is 15 residues long. V gave up 0 bases and J gave up 7 bases; unmatched junction bases: 4. CDR3 amino acids: CASSLVGLAGEEQYF. As DNA, the CDR3 is TGCGCCAGCAGCTTGGTAGGACTAGCGGGAGAGGAGCAGTACTTC.

The chain combines TRBV28 with TRBJ1-1; D remains ambiguous. Trimming removed 2 bases at V and 4 bases at J, with 14 bases between. CDR3 length: 15 amino acids. Looked up from germline, CDR1 is MDHEN and CDR2 is SYDVKM. CDR3 protein: CASSLRTQRVTEAFF. The CDR3 DNA is TGTGCCAGCAGTTTAAGGACCCAAAGGGTCACTGAAGCTTTCTTT.

The chain carries TRBV14 and TRBJ2-7; 8 nucleotides agree with TRBD2. The CDR3 covers 15 residues. J gave up 4 bases and V 1 base, and 6 bases lay outside the gene matches. Germline lookup yields CDR1 SGHDN and CDR2 FVKESK. The CDR3 loop reads CASSQGLAGPYEQYF. Written as DNA, the CDR3 is TGTGCCAGCAGCCAAGGGTTAGCGGGACCGTACGAGCAGTACTTC. The full variable domain, its missing parts supplied by reference TRBV14 and TRBJ2-7, is EAGVTQFPSHSVIEKGQTVTLRCDPISGHDNLYWYRRVMGKEIKFLLHFVKESKQDESGMPNNRFLAERTGGTYSTLKVQPAELEDSGVYFCASSQGLAGPYEQYFGPGTRLTVT.

The gene calls are TRBV2 and TRBJ2-2; D could derive from TRBD1 or TRBD2 (5 bases each). Deletions cut 7 bases from V and 4 bases from J, with 19 bases between. There are 16 residues in the CDR3. Germline V CDR1 and CDR2: SNHLY, FYNNEI. The CDR3 region has the DNA TGTGCCAGCAAATCGTTGGGGGTCCTTAGCACCGGGGAGCTGTTTTTT. This gives the protein CASKSLGVLSTGELFF.

The chain uses TRBV6-2 or TRBV6-3 and TRBJ1-5; 9 bases fit TRBD1. The germline CDR1 and CDR2 sequences are MNHEY and SVGEGT. After removal of 5 bases from V and 5 bases from J, the junction contained 7 bases not matched to a gene. This CDR3 is 15 amino acids long. This chain's CDR3 is CASSPDRGGYQPQHF. DNA for the CDR3: TGTGCCAGCAGTCCGGACAGGGGAGGATATCAGCCCCAGCATTTT.

The chain uses TRBV7-9 and TRBJ1-1; 11 positions match TRBD1. Germline V gene sequence: CDR1 SEHNR, CDR2 FQNEAQ (reference sequence). J was trimmed by 6 bases and V by 8 bases; bases with no gene match: 5. This CDR3 spans 13 amino acids. CDR3 coding DNA: TGTGCCAGCGATGGGACAGGGGGGTCTGAAGCTTTCTTT. Residues: CASDGTGGSEAFF.

The chain uses TRBV7-9 and TRBJ2-4; no clear D. The CDR3 spans 17 residues. Trimming stripped 2 bases from V and 0 bases from J, with 14 bases between. Germline CDR1 is SEHNR and CDR2 is FQNEAQ (reference sequence). Here the CDR3 DNA reads TGTGCCAGCAGCTTAATGGCAGGCCACCTAGCCAAAAACATTCAGTACTTC. This translates into CASSLMAGHLAKNIQYF.

This chain uses TRBV20-1 with TRBJ2-3; the D gene is possibly TRBD2 (5 bases). Germline CDR1 and CDR2: DFQATT and SNEGSKA (reference sequence). CDR3 length: 15 amino acids. Trimming left V 0 bases short and J 0 bases short, with 10 bases between. CDR3 nucleotides: TGCAGTGCTAGAGATGTTGGCGGGAGCACAGATACGCAGTATTTT. This translates into CSARDVGGSTDTQYF.

A few counts support this clonotype. V gene TRBV28 combines with J gene TRBJ2-7; a weak D match, TRBD1 (6 bases). The CDR3 totals 15 residues. Germline loops: CDR1 MDHEN, CDR2 SYDVKM. The V end lost 5 bases, the J end lost 0 bases, and 14 bases lay between the germline ends. In DNA form, the CDR3 reads TGTGCCAGCAGTACACCAGGGGCCGCCTCCTACGAGCAGTACTTC. Its translation: CASSTPGAASYEQYF.

The chain is built from TRBV5-6 and TRBJ2-5; TRBD2 agrees at 10 bases. With 4 bases clipped from V and 4 bases from J, the junction kept 10 bases outside the gene matches. This CDR3 comprises 16 residues. Germline V gene data show CDR1 as SGHDT and CDR2 as YYEEEE. The CDR3 region has the DNA TGTGCCAGCAGCCCCCGGTCACTAGCGGGAAGAGAGACCCAGTACTTC. This gives the protein CASSPRSLAGRETQYF.

This clonotype was picked up a small number of times. The CDR3 sequence: CASNRDVEKLFF. The CDR3 region has the DNA TGTGCCAGCAATAGGGACGTCGAAAAACTGTTTTTT. The chain combines TRBV2 with TRBJ1-4; possibly TRBD1 for D (5 bases). Germline CDR1 SNHLY, CDR2 FYNNEI. The CDR3 totals 12 residues. Trimming cost V 7 bases and J 8 bases, with 11 bases left between them.

This clonotype was seen more than once but under ten times. This chain connects TRBV12-3 or TRBV12-4 to TRBJ2-7, with a weak D call TRBD1 (6 bases). This CDR3 is 14 amino acids long. Between the trimmed V and J ends, which lost 1 base and 2 bases, there was a span of 9 bases. The CDR3 sequence is CASSLVTGTYEQYF. Here the CDR3 DNA reads TGTGCCAGCAGTTTAGTCACAGGGACCTACGAGCAGTACTTC.

This clonotype was picked up a small number of times. The chain carries TRBV6-5 and TRBJ1-4; 10 bases align to TRBD1. V gave up 5 bases and J gave up 7 bases; unmatched junction bases: 4. From germline, CDR1 is MNHEY and CDR2 SVGAGI. This CDR3 comprises 14 residues. CDR3 bases: TGTGCCAGCAGTACGACAGGGGGCGGTGAAAAACTGTTTTTT. Encoded protein: CASSTTGGGEKLFF.

The chain couples TRBV9 to TRBJ2-2; 10 bases agree with TRBD2. With 1 base clipped from V and 7 bases from J, the junction kept 4 bases outside the gene matches. The CDR3 contains 15 residues. Germline lookup yields CDR1 SGDLS and CDR2 YYNGEE. DNA of the CDR3: TGTGCCAGCAGCGTAACTAGCGGGATGGGCGGGGAGCTGTTTTTT. This sequence encodes CASSVTSGMGGELFF.

The V and J genes are TRBV6-2 or TRBV6-3 and TRBJ2-7; 9 bases are a match to TRBD2. Germline-derived CDR1 and CDR2 are MNHEY and SVGEGT. This CDR3 spans 12 amino acids. V lost 5 bases to trimming and J lost 5 bases; unmatched junction nucleotides: 1. The CDR3 DNA is TGTGCCAGCAGTCGGACTAGCGACGAGCAGTACTTC. Its translation is CASSRTSDEQYF.

This rearrangement joins TRBV3-1 to TRBJ1-5; possibly TRBD1 for D (6 bases). The V gene's germline CDR1 is LGHDT and CDR2 YNNKEL (reference sequence). V lost 1 base, J lost 7 bases, and 14 bases lay in between. This CDR3 has 15 residues. The CDR3 bases are TGTGCCAGCAGCCAAGCCACAGGGCAGGGGCAGCCCCAGCATTTT. Translation: CASSQATGQGQPQHF.